These 13 T cell receptor beta chains were sequenced from one sample in a study of blood T cell repertoires in COVID-19. Generated by immunoSEQ multiplex PCR, the TCRdb table keeps only in-frame clones and is missing some. This sample has about 80,000 clones, with about 68% found just once. Sequenced sample: peripheral blood. The origin of the receptors is a man in his forties or fifties with active or convalescent COVID-19.

The chain is built from TRBV21-1 and TRBJ1-1; TRBD1 is the table's D call, not checked against the DNA. TRBV21-1 is deemed a pseudogene. CDR3 size: 15 residues. DNA of the CDR3: TGTGCCAGCAGCAAACAGAACAGGAGCAACACTGAAGCTTTCTTT. Residues: CASSKQNRSNTEAFF.

This sequence joins TRBV12-5 and TRBJ2-7, with 12 bases matching TRBD2. V was pared by 1 base and J by 5 bases, with 9 bases of the junction left unmatched. The CDR3 has 17 residues. Germline CDR1 LGHNT, CDR2 FRNRAP. CDR3 sequence (DNA): TGTGCTAGTGGTTTGGGACGAGCGGGGACTAGCGGGCACGAGCAGTACTTC. The encoded protein is CASGLGRAGTSGHEQYF.

J is TRBJ1-2 and V is TRBV19; a possible D gene is TRBD1 (6 bases). Germline CDR1 is LNHDA and CDR2 is SQIVND (reference sequence). V was shortened by 7 bases and J by 3 bases, with 18 bases between the two germline ends. The CDR3 runs to 15 residues. The CDR3 DNA follows: TGTGCCAGTACGGGGCGGGGGGCGCGAGACTATGGCTACACCTTC. As protein: CASTGRGARDYGYTF.

For the CDR3, the DNA is TGTGCCAGCAGCCTCCGGACAGGGGCCTTCAATTCACCCCTCCACTTT. This gives the protein CASSLRTGAFNSPLHF. The chain combines TRBV7-2 with TRBJ1-6; 9 bases line up with TRBD1. Germline values: CDR1 SGHTA, CDR2 FQGNSA. V shed 5 bases, J shed 7 bases, and the junction held 9 bases outside the gene matches. The CDR3 totals 16 residues.

CDR3 bases: TGCGCCAGCAGTATCGTCGGGGTTAGCGTGAGCTCCTACGAGCAGTACTTC. The encoded protein is CASSIVGVSVSSYEQYF. The chain links TRBV23-1 to TRBJ2-7; D perhaps matches TRBD2 (5 bases). TRBV23-1 is an ORF, and what it does is uncertain. The CDR3 length is 17 residues. V lost 5 bases to trimming and J lost 0 bases, with 20 bases between them.

This clone is a singleton in its sample. The chain is built from TRBV6-2 or TRBV6-3 and TRBJ1-1, with 7 positions matching TRBD1. The CDR3 totals 17 residues. In germline, CDR1 is MNHEY, CDR2 SVGEGT. Trimming took 4 bases from V and 3 from J; bases not matched to a gene: 14. The CDR3 bases are TGTGCCAGCAGTTTTCCATTCCACAGGGGACAGCACACTGAAGCTTTCTTT. Translating gives CASSFPFHRGQHTEAFF.

The chain carries TRBV7-3 and TRBJ2-1; 7 nucleotides agree with TRBD2. V lost 1 base to trimming and J lost 10 bases; unmatched junction nucleotides: 10. Germline V lookup: CDR1 SGHTA, CDR2 FQGTGA. The CDR3 extends over 15 amino acids. CDR3 residues: CASSLIRGDREEQFF. CDR3 bases: TGTGCCAGCAGCTTAATACGGGGGGATCGAGAAGAGCAGTTCTTC.

In this sample, this clone turned up a few times. The V call is TRBV7-9, the J call TRBJ2-5; TRBD2 is a possible D gene (6 bases). With 4 bases removed from V and 5 bases from J, the gap between germline ends came to 17 bases. Germline V lookup: CDR1 SEHNR, CDR2 FQNEAQ (reference sequence). The CDR3 covers 15 residues. The DNA for the CDR3 is TGTGCCAGCAGCTCCCGCAGCGCTGGGGGGGAGACCCAGTACTTC. Translating it yields CASSSRSAGGETQYF.

The J gene is TRBJ1-1, the V gene TRBV16; 10 nucleotides match TRBD1. CDR1 and CDR2 from the germline V gene are KGHSY and FQNENV. The CDR3 totals 16 residues. Losses at the gene ends were 0 bases for V and 4 bases for J; bases not matched to a gene: 5. CDR3 bases: TGTGCCAGCAGCCAATCGACAGGGGGCCAGGGCACTGAAGCTTTCTTT. This encodes CASSQSTGGQGTEAFF.

This chain links TRBV6-5 with TRBJ1-4; 7 bases map to TRBD1. CDR3 size: 14 residues. Trimming cost V 7 bases and J 2 bases; bases outside gene matches: 4. The germline gives CDR1 MNHEY, CDR2 SVGAGI. CDR3 sequence reads: CASIADRTNEKLFF. Here the CDR3 DNA reads TGTGCCAGCATCGCGGACAGGACTAATGAAAAACTGTTTTTT.

This chain joins TRBV7-8 and TRBJ2-7; TRBD1 agrees at 9 bases. Germline CDR1 and CDR2: SGHVS and FQNEAQ. The V and J ends lost 1 base and 2 bases, in that order; junction bases with no gene match: 3. The CDR3 totals 15 residues. The CDR3 DNA sequence: TGTGCCAGCAGCTTAGAGACAGGGGGAGCCTACGAGCAGTACTTC. It is translated as CASSLETGGAYEQYF.

J is TRBJ2-1 and V is TRBV7-8; D perhaps matches TRBD2 (5 bases). The CDR3 has 14 residues. The V and J ends lost 4 bases and 11 bases respectively, with 18 bases between them. From germline, CDR1 is SGHVS and CDR2 FQNEAQ. This chain's CDR3 is CASSSRIRRVQQFF. The CDR3, as DNA: TGTGCCAGCAGCTCCCGCATTCGGCGGGTTCAGCAGTTCTTC. The full variable domain, completed using reference TRBV7-8 and TRBJ2-1, is GAGVSQSPRYKVAKRGQDVALRCDPISGHVSLFWYQQALGQGPEFLTYFQNEAQLDKSGLPSDRFFAERPEGSVSTLKIQRTQQEDSAVYLCASSSRIRRVQQFFGPGTRLTVL.

This clone was detected a few times. The chain joins TRBV6-4 to TRBJ2-2, with 9 bases that match TRBD2. J was trimmed by 7 bases and V by 5 bases; bases with no gene match: 5. From germline, CDR1 is MRHNA and CDR2 SNTAGT. This CDR3 is 14 amino acids long. CDR3 DNA: TGTGCCAGCAGTTGGACTAGCGAGGGCGGGGAGCTGTTTTTT. This codes for CASSWTSEGGELFF.